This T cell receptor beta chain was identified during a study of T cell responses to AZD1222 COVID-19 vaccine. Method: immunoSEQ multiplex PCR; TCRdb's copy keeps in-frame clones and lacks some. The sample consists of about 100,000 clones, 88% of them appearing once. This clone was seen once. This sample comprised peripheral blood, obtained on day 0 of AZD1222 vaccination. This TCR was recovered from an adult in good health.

Here the CDR3 reads CASSPDSAYGYTF. In DNA, the CDR3 is TGTGCCAGCAGCCCAGACAGTGCTTATGGCTACACCTTC. V and J are TRBV12-3 or TRBV12-4 and TRBJ1-2, with D possibly TRBD1 on 5 matching bases. The V and J ends lost 6 bases and 5 bases respectively, with 13 bases between them. CDR3 length: 13 residues.